The rows below give T cell receptor beta chains drawn from one sample of a study of technical replicates of blood from a handful of donors. Only in-frame clones appear in the TCRdb table, and some are missing; sequencing was by immunoSEQ multiplex PCR. The sample carries roughly 80,000 clones, 93% recorded once. Source material: T cells isolated from PBMCs. The receptor set was obtained from a human donor in good health. Each CDR3 is given with its conserved first and last residue. Fields, in order: V gene, J gene, CDR3 protein.

TRBV27	TRBJ1-5	CASSGVPYSNQPQHF
TRBV7-3	TRBJ2-1	CASSLGPRTSGRGLHEQFF
TRBV19	TRBJ2-7	CASSILLGLEQYF
TRBV7-2	TRBJ1-5	CASSLGGLSNQPQHF
TRBV6-1	TRBJ2-2	CASSEGGGWNTGELFF
TRBV5-6	TRBJ1-4	CASSFKQGWEKLFF
TRBV19	TRBJ2-7	CASSISSGSVNYEQYF
TRBV9	TRBJ2-7	CASSGTRVEQYF
TRBV18	TRBJ1-4	CASSPTGGLEKLFF
TRBV6-5	TRBJ2-7	CASSYEDSSYEQYF
TRBV6-4	TRBJ2-2	CASSDRLLTGELFF
TRBV30	TRBJ1-2	CAWSGVDIYGYTF
TRBV28	TRBJ2-7	CASTLGGGRLSYEQYF
TRBV30	TRBJ1-1	CAWSGIGGAGNTEAFF
TRBV9	TRBJ1-3	CASSLVQGGTGNTIYF
TRBV21-1	TRBJ1-2	CASSKQEKEDRLNYGYTF
TRBV7-2	TRBJ1-1	CASSLDFSTEAFF
TRBV29-1	TRBJ1-5	CSARGSTNQPQHF
TRBV2	TRBJ2-5	CASTRWETQYF
TRBV7-9	TRBJ2-7	CASSDRRLADLEQYF
TRBV7-3	TRBJ2-1	CASSLEWSSYNEQFF
TRBV6-5	TRBJ2-2	CASSYLAGTGELFF
TRBV20-1	TRBJ1-5	CSAIQGQPQHF
TRBV28	TRBJ1-1	CASSFGAGTGKAFF
TRBV30	TRBJ2-7	CAWSLGLAGGDEQYF
TRBV10-1	TRBJ1-1	CASSGGEGWNTEAFF
TRBV7-8	TRBJ1-2	CASSSLPTDYGYTF
TRBV30	TRBJ1-5	CAWSSGGVQPQHF
TRBV19	TRBJ1-1	CASSPGGGEAFF
TRBV18	TRBJ2-5	CASSSYREETQYF
TRBV4-3	TRBJ2-1	CASSQAPTSGRAYEQFF
TRBV9	TRBJ2-3	CASSVVDGGSSTDTQYF
TRBV6-1	TRBJ2-7	CASIQLAGVPYEQYF
TRBV30	TRBJ2-7	CAWSVRLTEQYF
TRBV6-5	TRBJ2-5	CASSRPGLDAETQYF
TRBV28	TRBJ1-3	CASRPTGTSGNTIYF
TRBV27	TRBJ2-6	CASSLGTGANVLTF
TRBV25-1	TRBJ2-6	CASSWDRPSGANVLTF
TRBV25-1	TRBJ2-7	CASSDLASGSSSYEQYF
TRBV18	TRBJ2-7	CASWTGGHEQYF
TRBV28	TRBJ1-1	CASSLTGNTEAFF
TRBV20-1	TRBJ1-2	CSAKPGEGYTF
TRBV7-2	TRBJ2-7	CASSLGWEGFYEQYF
TRBV6-1	TRBJ1-5	CASSARQGHSSNQPQHF
TRBV5-1	TRBJ2-7	CASTQGYEQYF
TRBV11-2	TRBJ2-7	CASRTGHIYEQYF
TRBV4-3	TRBJ2-5	CASSQDLGGETQYF
TRBV9	TRBJ2-3	CASSSSGNERLDTQYF
TRBV4-1	TRBJ2-1	CASSPSKRELDNEQFF
TRBV6-5	TRBJ2-7	CASGASSYEQYF
TRBV16	TRBJ2-2	CASSLTGSGDTGELFF
TRBV2	TRBJ2-7	CASSEDTSGRNEQYF
TRBV28	TRBJ1-2	CASSFSTGDYGYTF
TRBV9	TRBJ2-3	CASSPPGSGRSNTQYF
TRBV13	TRBJ1-2	CASSLDRSQVDGYTF
TRBV28	TRBJ1-1	CASRPLQGNTEAFF
TRBV4-3	TRBJ2-1	CASSQGANEQFF
TRBV4-2	TRBJ1-1	CASSPREGYTEAFF
TRBV2	TRBJ1-4	CASSEHDRGPETNEKLFF